A selection of T cell receptor beta chains follows, all from one sample in a study of early T cells in non-severe SARS-CoV-2 infection. MiXCR was run by TCRdb on the 5' RACE reads, yielding one entry per CDR3 protein. Among tens of thousands of distinct CDR3 sequences listed, around 7% were seen once. Sequencing was done on a sample of whole blood. Receptor source: an adult who was a healthcare worker with PCR-confirmed SARS-CoV-2 infection or an uninfected control (not recorded which). Each CDR3 is given with its conserved first and last residue. The D gene is left open where the match is weak. Rows may omit the clone size; those that give it use once, few, many or a size class.

V gene	D gene	J gene	clone size	CDR3 DNA	CDR3 protein
TRBV29-1	-	TRBJ2-4	many	TGCAGCGGACGGACCGGAGACATTCAGTACTTC	CSGRTGDIQYF
TRBV5-1	-	TRBJ2-1	many	TGCGCCAGCAGCATAGACAGAGACTCCTACAATGAGCAGTTCTTC	CASSIDRDSYNEQFF
TRBV29-1	-	TRBJ2-1	many	TGCAGCGTTGTTACAAGGGCCTCCTACAATGAGCAGTTCTTC	CSVVTRASYNEQFF
TRBV6-2/TRBV6-3	-	TRBJ2-7	-	TGTGCCAGCAGTGTATCCTACGAGCAGTACTTC	CASSVSYEQYF
TRBV20-1	-	TRBJ2-7	medium-sized	TGCAGTGCTAGAGAGCCGGGACGCGACTACGAGCAGTACTTC	CSAREPGRDYEQYF
TRBV24-1	TRBD1	TRBJ2-2	-	TGTGCCACCAGCGATACCCGGACAGGGAACACCGGGGAGCTGTTTTTT	CATSDTRTGNTGELFF
TRBV29-1	-	TRBJ1-1	-	TGCAGCGTTGTGGCCCAGAGTGAAGCTTTCTTT	CSVVAQSEAFF
TRBV11-2	-	TRBJ2-3	-	TGTGCCAGCAGCTTTACGGCGGGGATCACAGATACGCAGTATTTT	CASSFTAGITDTQYF
TRBV6-5	-	TRBJ2-3	many	TGTGCCAGCAGTTACGGGTGGACAGATACGCAGTATTTT	CASSYGWTDTQYF
TRBV7-8	TRBD1	TRBJ1-1	many	TGTGCCAGCAGCTTAGCGCAGGCAGGGGGCTTGACTGAAGCTTTCTTT	CASSLAQAGGLTEAFF
TRBV11-2	-	TRBJ2-5	many	TGTGCCAGCAGCTTCGGCGGGGTCCAAGAGACCCAGTACTTC	CASSFGGVQETQYF
TRBV2	TRBD2	TRBJ2-7	-	TGTGCCAGCGGAGGAGCGGGACTTTTCTACGAGCAGTACTTC	CASGGAGLFYEQYF
TRBV6-5	-	TRBJ1-2	many	TGTGCCAGCAGTTACAGAATCGGAGGGGATGGCTACACCTTC	CASSYRIGGDGYTF
TRBV7-9	-	TRBJ2-1	few	TGTGCCAGCAGCTTATTATCCCCCCGAGCGGAGCAGTTCTTC	CASSLLSPRAEQFF
TRBV6-2/TRBV6-3	TRBD2	TRBJ2-5	few	TGTGCCAGCAGGACCGGGACTAGCGGTTCCGGGACCCAGTACTTC	CASRTGTSGSGTQYF
TRBV24-1	TRBD2	TRBJ2-2	many	TGTGCCACCAGCGATAGCGGGAGAGCCTACACCGGGGAGCTGTTTTTT	CATSDSGRAYTGELFF
TRBV3-1	TRBD1	TRBJ1-1	few	TGTGCCAGCAGCCAAGAAGGGACAGCACTTGAAGCTTTCTTT	CASSQEGTALEAFF